Below, one T cell receptor (beta chain) is given with its context. The antigen is unknown. The data derive from a study of circulating and synovial CD4+ cells in juvenile arthritis. General study results and limits: Overlap with synovium rose as more T cells were sequenced.

Profiling relied on immunoSEQ multiplex PCR, and the TCRdb table lists in-frame clones only, not all of them. The sample consists of about 32,000 clones, nearly 95% of them appearing once. This receptor was identified in a human donor with juvenile idiopathic arthritis. Sequencing input: CD4+ T cells from blood.

The CDR3 nucleotides read TGTGCCAGCACCAATTCGGGGGGACCCTACAATGAGCAGTTCTTC. The encoded protein is CASTNSGGPYNEQFF. V gene TRBV28 combines with J gene TRBJ2-1; 7 positions agree with TRBD2. Germline trimming cut 7 bases from V and 2 bases from J; bases unmatched to any gene: 8. In germline, CDR1 is MDHEN, CDR2 SYDVKM. This CDR3 is 15 amino acids long.